Listed below are T cell receptor beta chains from one sample, sequenced in a study of control samples from healthy donors and cancer patients. Here immunoSEQ multiplex PCR was the method, and the copy in TCRdb shows in-frame clones only, minus some. The sample lists approximately 190,000 clones, roughly nine tenths occurring once. The sample comprised blood. These receptor sequences come from a man aged 25-45 years in good health. Both conserved end residues are part of each CDR3. D genes are given only for firm matches. Not all rows give a size; the values are once, few, many and, for expanded clones, a class.

abundance	v_gene	j_gene	d_gene	CDR3aa	CDR3nt
NA	TRBV9	TRBJ1-6	NA	CASSVLGEINSPLHF	TGTGCCAGCAGCGTACTAGGGGAAATTAATTCACCCCTCCACTTT
NA	TRBV19	TRBJ2-7	NA	CASSRGPPTYEQYF	TGTGCCAGTAGCAGGGGTCCCCCCACCTACGAGCAGTACTTC
NA	TRBV4-2	TRBJ1-3	NA	CASSQAGNSGNTIYF	TGTGCCAGCAGCCAAGCCGGGAACTCTGGAAACACCATATATTTT
NA	TRBV18	TRBJ1-4	NA	CASSSLEGSRHNEKLFF	TGTGCCAGCTCATCTCTAGAGGGGAGCCGACATAATGAAAAACTGTTTTTT
NA	TRBV10-1	TRBJ2-1	TRBD2	CASSEERGLYNEQFF	TGCGCCAGCAGTGAAGAGCGGGGGCTCTACAATGAGCAGTTCTTC
NA	TRBV5-8	TRBJ1-6	TRBD1	CASSRDSYNSPLHF	TGTGCCAGCAGCCGGGACAGCTATAATTCACCCCTCCACTTT
NA	TRBV7-2	TRBJ2-1	TRBD2	CASSLAPLAGGNNEQFF	TGTGCCAGCAGCTTAGCTCCACTAGCGGGGGGAAACAATGAGCAGTTCTTC
NA	TRBV5-5	TRBJ2-6	TRBD1	CASSSADRGAPGANVLTF	TGTGCCAGCAGCTCTGCGGACAGGGGAGCTCCAGGGGCCAACGTCCTGACTTTC
once	TRBV11-2	TRBJ2-1	NA	CASSLGGSGMDNEQFF	TGTGCCAGCAGCTTAGGAGGGTCAGGGATGGACAATGAGCAGTTCTTC
NA	TRBV6-1	TRBJ2-1	NA	CASSEWSSLTDNEQFF	TGTGCCAGCAGTGAATGGAGTAGCCTTACAGACAATGAGCAGTTCTTC
NA	TRBV7-2	TRBJ1-5	NA	CASSLGSGTVNQPQHF	TGTGCCAGCAGCTTAGGGTCCGGGACGGTGAATCAGCCCCAGCATTTT
NA	TRBV27	TRBJ1-5	TRBD1	CASSGDSYSNQPQHF	TGTGCCAGCAGTGGGGACAGCTATAGCAATCAGCCCCAGCATTTT
once	TRBV5-1	TRBJ1-2	NA	CASSLGTGRDGYTF	TGCGCCAGCAGCTTGGGAACAGGGAGAGATGGCTACACCTTC
NA	TRBV18	TRBJ1-3	NA	CASSPYDSSGNTIYF	TGTGCCAGCTCACCATACGACAGCTCTGGAAACACCATATATTTT
few	TRBV30	TRBJ1-6	NA	CAWTKGNSYNSPLHF	TGTGCCTGGACCAAGGGGAATTCCTATAATTCACCCCTCCACTTT
NA	TRBV24-1	TRBJ1-5	NA	CATSDSRTDFSNQPQHF	TGTGCCACCAGTGATTCCCGGACAGATTTTAGCAATCAGCCCCAGCATTTT
NA	TRBV11-2	TRBJ2-2	NA	CASSLEPPATSTGELFF	TGTGCCAGCAGCTTAGAACCCCCCGCGACCTCCACCGGGGAGCTGTTTTTT
NA	TRBV11-2	TRBJ1-3	NA	CASSIGTSGNTIYF	TGTGCCAGCAGCATCGGTACCTCTGGAAACACCATATATTTT
NA	TRBV20-1	TRBJ2-1	NA	CSAGFNNEQFF	TGCAGTGCTGGTTTTAACAATGAGCAGTTCTTC
NA	TRBV2	TRBJ1-2	TRBD1	CASREGQGNYGYTF	TGTGCCAGCAGGGAGGGACAGGGGAACTATGGCTACACCTTC
NA	TRBV30	TRBJ1-6	NA	CAWSVRLGDSPLHF	TGTGCCTGGAGTGTACGATTGGGGGATTCACCCCTCCACTTT
once	TRBV5-1	TRBJ2-1	NA	CASSPGPETYNEQFF	TGCGCCAGCAGCCCCGGCCCGGAAACCTACAATGAGCAGTTCTTC
NA	TRBV3-1/TRBV3-2	TRBJ1-3	NA	CASSQARRLNSGNTIYF	TGTGCCAGCAGCCAAGCGAGGCGGCTTAACTCTGGAAACACCATATATTTT
NA	TRBV5-5	TRBJ2-7	TRBD1	CASSLILRQGSYEQYF	TGTGCCAGCAGCTTGATCTTGAGACAGGGTTCCTACGAGCAGTACTTC
many	TRBV6-5	TRBJ2-2	NA	CASRPGLNTGELFF	TGTGCCAGCAGGCCGGGACTGAACACCGGGGAGCTGTTTTTT
NA	TRBV10-1	TRBJ2-1	TRBD1	CASSGGGTGDNEQFF	TGCGCCAGCAGTGGAGGGGGGACAGGAGACAATGAGCAGTTCTTC
NA	TRBV27	TRBJ1-6	TRBD1	CASSDRVPVLNSPLHF	TGTGCCAGCAGTGACAGGGTCCCGGTACTGAATTCACCCCTCCACTTT
NA	TRBV7-2	TRBJ1-5	TRBD1	CASTPTGDSNQPQHF	TGTGCCAGCACCCCTACAGGGGATAGCAATCAGCCCCAGCATTTT
NA	TRBV7-9	TRBJ1-2	TRBD1	CASSLRTGVNYGYTF	TGTGCCAGCAGCCTACGGACAGGGGTTAACTATGGCTACACCTTC
once	TRBV6-5	TRBJ1-1	NA	CASSRSPGIFTEAFF	TGTGCCAGCAGTCGCTCCCCGGGGATCTTCACTGAAGCTTTCTTT
NA	TRBV28	TRBJ1-2	TRBD1	CASSFIRGGAGYGYTF	TGTGCCAGCAGTTTTATACGAGGGGGCGCGGGCTATGGCTACACCTTC
NA	TRBV6-2/TRBV6-3	TRBJ1-6	NA	CASSPDWLFSPLHF	TGTGCCAGCAGCCCGGACTGGCTTTTTTCACCCCTCCACTTT
NA	TRBV6-1	TRBJ2-7	NA	CASSETPLGVAYEQYF	TGTGCCAGCAGTGAAACCCCTCTGGGGGTAGCCTACGAGCAGTACTTC
NA	TRBV10-3	TRBJ1-5	TRBD1	CATRNGTGVGPQHF	TGTGCCACCAGAAACGGGACAGGGGTTGGGCCCCAGCATTTT
NA	TRBV13	TRBJ2-3	TRBD2	CASSFGSGVSTDTQYF	TGTGCCAGCAGCTTTGGAAGCGGGGTTAGCACAGATACGCAGTATTTT
NA	TRBV19	TRBJ1-5	NA	CASSRGGNQPQHF	TGTGCCAGTAGTAGGGGGGGCAATCAGCCCCAGCATTTT
NA	TRBV16	TRBJ1-4	NA	CASSQSGQGSENLFF	TGTGCCAGCAGCCAATCTGGTCAGGGGAGCGAAAATCTGTTTTTT
NA	TRBV9	TRBJ2-3	NA	CASSPGGGATDTQYF	TGTGCCAGCAGCCCGGGGGGCGGGGCCACAGATACGCAGTATTTT
NA	TRBV5-1	TRBJ1-2	TRBD1	CASSLRDSHLTNYGYTF	TGCGCCAGCAGCCTCCGGGACAGTCACCTAACTAACTATGGCTACACCTTC
NA	TRBV19	TRBJ2-3	NA	CASTPGGVGDTQYF	TGTGCCAGTACCCCAGGCGGGGTAGGAGATACGCAGTATTTT
NA	TRBV10-3	TRBJ2-3	TRBD1	CAIRATGEYWGDTQYF	TGTGCCATCAGGGCGACAGGGGAGTACTGGGGGGATACGCAGTATTTT
NA	TRBV11-3	TRBJ1-1	NA	CASSPSRGATEAFF	TGTGCCAGCAGCCCTAGCAGGGGTGCCACTGAAGCTTTCTTT
once	TRBV15	TRBJ2-1	TRBD2	CATSKQGYIAGPYNEQFF	TGTGCCACCAGCAAACAAGGTTATATAGCGGGGCCCTACAATGAGCAGTTCTTC
once	TRBV30	TRBJ1-4	NA	CAWSGQINEKLFF	TGTGCCTGGAGTGGACAGATTAATGAAAAACTGTTTTTT
NA	TRBV6-6	TRBJ2-6	NA	CAGASATGANVLTF	TGTGCCGGTGCCAGCGCAACTGGGGCCAACGTCCTGACTTTC
NA	TRBV5-1	TRBJ1-1	NA	CASSLVAGNTEAFF	TGCGCCAGCAGCTTGGTCGCGGGGAACACTGAAGCTTTCTTT
NA	TRBV4-1	TRBJ2-7	NA	CASSDTPTYEQYF	TGCGCCAGCAGCGATACCCCGACCTACGAGCAGTACTTC
few	TRBV6-5	TRBJ1-2	NA	CASSLRAEYGYTF	TGTGCCAGCAGTTTGAGGGCGGAATATGGCTACACCTTC
once	TRBV5-1	TRBJ2-1	NA	CASSPALSGFNNEQFF	TGCGCCAGCAGCCCGGCCCTCAGCGGGTTTAACAATGAGCAGTTCTTC
NA	TRBV28	TRBJ1-1	NA	CASRVGLRGVEAFF	TGTGCCAGCAGGGTGGGCCTTAGGGGGGTTGAAGCTTTCTTT
NA	TRBV5-1	TRBJ1-6	TRBD1	CASSPTGADSPLHF	TGCGCCAGCAGCCCGACAGGGGCGGATTCACCCCTCCACTTT
NA	TRBV2	TRBJ1-5	TRBD1	CASSEPGTGVLNQPQHF	TGTGCCAGCAGTGAACCCGGGACAGGGGTTTTAAATCAGCCCCAGCATTTT